Reported below is one TCR beta chain. The sample originates from a study of blood T cell repertoires in COVID-19. Study-wide context: Both acute and convalescent COVID-19 samples were obtained from the United States, Italy and Spain. T cells, B-cell-depleted T cells, or PBMCs supplied cDNA or gDNA.

How the authors handled the data: For nucleated cells, counts were estimated from reference gene primer amplification. Some clones are missing from TCRdb's copy, which holds only in-frame ones; the method was immunoSEQ multiplex PCR. The D gene and trimming were derived from the DNA, and the V and J assignments and clone size from that table. Here the sample spans 100,000 or so clones, roughly 92% being singletons. Sequencing was carried out using peripheral blood. This clonotype was sampled from a man between 45 and 60 years old with active COVID-19.

The CDR3 bases are TGTGCCAGCAGCTCCGGGTGGGAGCAGTACTTC. Amino acid sequence: CASSSGWEQYF. The rearrangement uses TRBV27 and TRBJ2-7; the D is unclear. The germline gives CDR1 MNHEY, CDR2 SMNVEV (reference sequence). The ends were cut back, 6 bases at V and 7 bases at J, with 10 bases in the middle. CDR3 length equals 11 residues.